This T cell receptor beta chain was identified in a study of shared clonotypes between healthy human individuals. Study-level background: Three CD4 naive, three CD4 memory, two CD8 naive and one CD8 memory plate were used per donor.

The germline CDR1 and CDR2 sequences are SGHRS and YFSETQ. This CDR3 is built from 12 residues. With 0 bases removed from V and 8 bases from J, the gap between germline ends came to 9 bases. Study-wide findings and caveats: Sharing across four donors was highest in naive CD4 (approximately 5%) and lowest in memory CD8 (approximately 0.4%). Naive subsets tended to show greater estimated richness than memory subsets. All-four-donor shared clonotypes had higher generation probabilities than non-shared clonotypes did.

TCRdb's table, derived via immunoSEQ multiplex PCR, lists solely in-frame clones and lacks some. The data show 2,500,000 or so clones, roughly nine tenths seen once. As concerns this clone: Its cognate antigen is unknown.

This sequence joins TRBV5-1 and TRBJ2-7; no clear D. This TCR was sampled from a man between 18 and 29 years old in good health. Sequenced: naive CD4+ T cells sorted from blood. Sample subset: CD45RA+ positively selected. The CDR3: CASSLDGPQQYF. CDR3 coding DNA: TGCGCCAGCAGCTTGGACGGGCCCCAGCAGTACTTC.